These 12 T cell receptor beta chains share one sample of origin, sequenced in a study of blood T cell repertoires in COVID-19. The data were produced by immunoSEQ multiplex PCR, yet TCRdb's version contains in-frame clones alone and is incomplete. This table holds under 450,000 clones, roughly four fifths found once. Sample: peripheral blood. The receptor source for this set is a human donor with acute or convalescent COVID-19. The donor label of this sample is uncertain.

Only one count was recorded for this clone. V gene TRBV7-2 combines with J gene TRBJ2-1; TRBD2 might be the D (7 bases). V was trimmed by 1 base and J by 10 bases, leaving 11 bases between them. The germline CDR1 and CDR2 sequences are SGHTA and FQGNSA. The CDR3 contains 13 residues. The CDR3 loop is CASSLGRGGEQFF. CDR3 sequence (DNA): TGTGCCAGCAGCTTAGGCAGGGGAGGGGAGCAGTTCTTC.

The chain couples TRBV5-1 to TRBJ2-2; D is possibly TRBD2 (6 bases). Germline V gene sequence: CDR1 SGHRS, CDR2 YFSETQ. Trimming shortened V by 4 bases and J by 4 bases, and 14 bases separated the two germline ends. The CDR3 contains 15 residues. The CDR3 nucleotides are TGCGCCAGCAGCCGACTAGAATGGGTCACCGGGGAGCTGTTTTTT. Translated: CASSRLEWVTGELFF.

This chain uses TRBV11-2 with TRBJ1-1; 7 nucleotides align to TRBD1. Germline V gene sequence: CDR1 SGHAT, CDR2 FQNNGV. V shed 3 bases and J 5 bases; nucleotides not matched to a gene: 12. The CDR3 runs 16 residues. The DNA for the CDR3 is TGTGCCAGCAGCTTCGACCCGGACAGGCCCGGGACTGAAGCTTTCTTT. This sequence encodes CASSFDPDRPGTEAFF.

The chain links TRBV7-6 to TRBJ1-6; the D gene is possibly TRBD1 (6 bases). Germline V gene sequence: CDR1 SGHVS, CDR2 FNYEAQ. This CDR3 contains 15 residues. V lost 8 bases to trimming and J lost 0 bases, with 11 bases between them. The CDR3 nucleotides read TGTGCCAGCTCGGACAGAGTCTCCTATAATTCACCCCTCCACTTT. It is translated as CASSDRVSYNSPLHF.

As to this clone: The same CDR3 also results from other DNA sequences found in this sample. The rearrangement uses TRBV19 and TRBJ1-5; D call uncertain. Germline V gene lookup returns CDR1 LNHDA and CDR2 SQIVND (reference sequence). V was shortened by 2 bases and J by 0 bases, with 5 bases between the two germline ends. The CDR3 has 14 amino acids. The CDR3 region is CASSIRDSNQPQHF. The DNA of the CDR3 is TGTGCCAGTAGTATACGGGATAGCAATCAGCCCCAGCATTTT. The full variable domain, with the rest looked up from reference TRBV19 and TRBJ1-5, is DGGITQSPKYLFRKEGQNVTLSCEQNLNHDAMYWYRQDPGQGLRLIYYSQIVNDFQKGDIAEGYSVSREKKESFPLTVTSAQKNPTAFYLCASSIRDSNQPQHFGDGTRLSIL.

The chain uses TRBV6-1 and TRBJ1-3; D remains unclear. CDR3 size: 16 residues. Between the trimmed V and J ends, which lost 2 bases and 0 bases, there was a span of 11 bases. Germline CDR1 reads MNHNS; CDR2 reads SASEGT. CDR3 in amino acids: CASSEMRSRSGNTIYF. The CDR3 nucleotides read TGTGCCAGCAGTGAAATGAGGTCCCGCTCTGGAAACACCATATATTTT.

The rearrangement uses TRBV7-9 and TRBJ1-1; tentatively, D is TRBD1 (5 bases). V was pared by 0 bases and J by 2 bases, with 10 bases between. This CDR3 has 15 amino acids. From germline, CDR1 is SEHNR and CDR2 FQNEAQ (reference sequence). This CDR3 is CASSLAGATNTEAFF. CDR3 coding DNA: TGTGCCAGCAGCTTAGCTGGGGCCACTAACACTGAAGCTTTCTTT.

The chain recombines TRBV28 with TRBJ1-1, with 7 bases lining up with TRBD1. The V and J ends lost 6 bases and 6 bases, in that order; junction bases with no gene match: 7. CDR1 MDHEN and CDR2 SYDVKM come from the germline V gene. This CDR3 has 13 residues. The CDR3 here is CASRPQGTAEAFF. The CDR3, as DNA: TGTGCCAGCAGACCTCAAGGGACAGCTGAAGCTTTCTTT.

V gene TRBV30 combines with J gene TRBJ1-3; TRBD1 is a possible D gene (6 bases). The CDR3 is made up of 16 amino acids. Per germline, CDR1 GTSNPN and CDR2 SVGIG (reference sequence). The V and J ends lost 5 bases and 0 bases respectively, with 17 bases between them. This CDR3 is CAWGHKGDRSGNTIYF. DNA of the CDR3: TGTGCCTGGGGTCATAAGGGGGACCGCTCTGGAAACACCATATATTTT.

J is TRBJ2-1 and V is TRBV7-2; D uncertain. With 0 bases removed from V and 6 bases from J, the gap between germline ends came to 9 bases. The CDR3 is 14 amino acids. Germline V lookup: CDR1 SGHTA, CDR2 FQGNSA. CDR3 residues: CASSLATLVNEQFF. CDR3 nucleotides: TGTGCCAGCAGCTTAGCGACGCTAGTCAATGAGCAGTTCTTC. The entire variable domain, with the rest obtained from reference TRBV7-2 and TRBJ2-1, is as follows: GAGVSQSPSNKVTEKGKDVELRCDPISGHTALYWYRQSLGQGLEFLIYFQGNSAPDKSGLPSDRFSAERTGGSVSTLTIQRTQQEDSAVYLCASSLATLVNEQFFGPGTRLTVL.

CDR3 amino acids: CATSTRQGIYGYTF. CDR3 DNA sequence: TGTGCCACCAGCACTAGACAGGGAATTTATGGCTACACCTTC. The J gene is TRBJ1-2, the V gene TRBV15, with 7 nucleotides matching TRBD1. Germline trimming cut 4 bases from V and 5 bases from J; bases unmatched to any gene: 7. CDR3 length equals 14 residues. Germline values: CDR1 LNHNV, CDR2 YYDKDF (reference sequence).

The V gene is TRBV4-1, the J gene TRBJ1-4; possibly TRBD1 for D (6 bases). CDR1 and CDR2 from the germline V gene are MGHRA and YSYEKL. The CDR3 is 16 amino acids. With 0 bases removed from V and 4 bases from J, the gap between germline ends came to 12 bases. The CDR3 nucleotides read TGCGCCAGCAGCCAAGATGTCCGAGGGGGTAATGAAAAACTGTTTTTT. Translating it yields CASSQDVRGGNEKLFF.